One and the same sample provided the 25 T cell receptor beta chains below, sequenced in a study of T cell repertoires in cytomegalovirus infection. The antigens for these receptors are not known. TCRdb passed the reads through MiXCR, listing each CDR3 protein once. The table shows about 830,000 distinct CDR3 sequences, with less than 35% occurring only once. Sequenced here: cultured CD8+ T cells from PBMCs, sampled from culture after CMV antigen stimulation. These receptors were obtained from a human donor in good health (CMV status not recorded). Some clones in this sample may be carry-over from other donors' samples.

The chain links TRBV5-5 to TRBJ2-1; D unresolved. Trimming shortened V by 0 bases and J by 2 bases, and 9 bases separated the two germline ends. Germline loops: CDR1 SGHKS, CDR2 YYEKEE (reference sequence). The CDR3 totals 15 residues. The CDR3 DNA follows: TGTGCCAGCAGCTTGGAGGCCAGGACCTACAATGAGCAGTTCTTC. Residues: CASSLEARTYNEQFF.

The chain uses TRBV7-2 and TRBJ2-7; D call uncertain. This CDR3 has 13 amino acids. Germline values: CDR1 SGHTA, CDR2 FQGNSA. As DNA, the CDR3 is TGTGCCAGCAGCATAGTTAGTTCCTACGGGCAGTACGTC. Its protein is CASSIVSSYGQYV.

This clonotype was seen many times. Its ends do not fully match the called genes, so a read error is possible. The J gene is TRBJ2-1, the V gene TRBV12-3 or TRBV12-4, with a weak D call TRBD1 (5 bases). This CDR3 has 13 amino acids. CDR3 sequence: CASSLDSYNEQFF. In DNA form, the CDR3 reads TGTGCCAGCAGCTTAGACAGCTACAATGAGCAGTTCTTC.

This clonotype was seen a few times. The chain is built from TRBV5-5 and TRBJ2-7; D tentatively reads TRBD1 or TRBD2 (5 bases each). V was cut by 2 bases and J by 6 bases, with 12 bases left in between. Germline CDR1 reads SGHKS; CDR2 reads YYEKEE (reference sequence). The CDR3 contains 13 residues. The CDR3 coding sequence is TGTGCCAGCAGCTTAACCGGGACCGGCGAGCAGTACTTC. It is translated as CASSLTGTGEQYF.

This clonotype has just one count. A much larger clone lies a single base off, so this may be a read error. This chain links TRBV7-2 with TRBJ1-1; D is unresolved. The CDR3 sequence is 13 residues long. Germline V gives CDR1 SGHTA, CDR2 FQGNSA. Here the CDR3 DNA reads TGTGCCAACAGCAAACACCAGAACACTGAAGCTTTCTTT. It specifies CANSKHQNTEAFF.

Remarks on this clonotype: One end of the junction fails to match germline, which may point to a read error. The V call is TRBV7-6, the J call TRBJ1-1, with a tentative D call TRBD1 (5 bases). Germline V gives CDR1 SGHVS, CDR2 FNYEAQ. The CDR3 has 15 amino acids. DNA of the CDR3: TGTGCCAGCAGTTCGGATGATAAAGGGGCCCCTGACGCTTTCTTT. Translated: CASSSDDKGAPDAFF.

As to this clonotype: This CDR3 is missing its conserved last phenylalanine or tryptophan, likely due to a read error. This rearrangement joins TRBV6-8 to TRBJ1-1, with D hard to call. Deletions cut 3 bases from V and 0 bases from J, with 5 bases between. The CDR3 loop spans 13 amino acids. Germline-derived CDR1 and CDR2 are MNHGY and SAAAGT. For the CDR3, the DNA is TGTGCCAGCAGTTATGGGATGAACACTGAAGCTTTCTCT. The encoded protein is CASSYGMNTEAFS.

CDR3 DNA sequence: TGCGCCAGCAGTCAGCACAGGGAGAGAGACACTGAAGCTTTCTTT. Its translation: CASSQHRERDTEAFF. J is TRBJ1-1 and V is TRBV23-1; tentatively, D is TRBD1 (6 bases). TRBV23-1 carries the ORF label, with uncertain function. The V gene lost 3 bases and the J gene lost 3 bases, with 14 bases spanning the gap. The CDR3 length is 15 residues.

The gene calls are TRBV25-1 and TRBJ2-5, with 12 nucleotides matching TRBD2. After removal of 1 base from V and 4 bases from J, the junction contained 7 bases not matched to a gene. The germline gives CDR1 MGHDK, CDR2 SYGVNS. The CDR3 runs 17 residues. Written as DNA, the CDR3 is TGTGCCAGCAGTGAATGGGCTAGCGGGGGGGCCGGAGAGACCCAGTACTTC. Translation: CASSEWASGGAGETQYF.

The chain combines TRBV15 with TRBJ2-5; 9 nucleotides line up with TRBD1. The V gene end was trimmed by 4 bases and the J gene end by 4 bases; junction bases not matched to a gene: 4. The CDR3 consists of 14 residues. Germline values: CDR1 LNHNV, CDR2 YYDKDF (reference sequence). In DNA, the CDR3 is TGTGCCACCAGCACCGGACAGGGGACAGAGACCCAGTACTTC. It translates to CATSTGQGTETQYF.

The table lists this clonotype with a count of one. This could be a read error, since a much larger clone is one nucleotide away. The chain recombines TRBV7-6 with TRBJ2-5, with D tentatively TRBD2 (6 bases). Germline loops: CDR1 SGHVS, CDR2 FNYEAQ. Between the trimmed V and J ends, which lost 7 bases and 3 bases, there was a span of 21 bases. The CDR3 contains 16 residues. CDR3 sequence reads: CASTYGVVSGKETQYF. The CDR3 region has the DNA TGTGCCAGCACCTACGGAGTTGTTAGCGGTAAAGAGACCCAGTACTTC.

This sequence joins TRBV5-5 and TRBJ1-6; D is unclear. Trimming shortened V by 4 bases and J by 8 bases, and 13 bases separated the two germline ends. There are 14 residues in the CDR3. Germline V gives CDR1 SGHKS, CDR2 YYEKEE (reference sequence). In nucleotides, the CDR3 is TGTGCCAGCAGCGGAAGCGACCGGGATTCACCCCTCCACTTT. Amino acid sequence: CASSGSDRDSPLHF.

The CDR3 bases are TGTGCCAGCAGGACCGGGACAGGGGAGCTGGAGACCCAGTACTTC. Translated: CASRTGTGELETQYF. The rearrangement links TRBV5-4 to TRBJ2-5, with TRBD1 matching over 10 bases. The CDR3 spans 15 residues. CDR1 SGHNT and CDR2 YYREEE come from the germline V gene (reference sequence). V lost 5 bases and J lost 5; bases outside the gene matches: 9.

The CDR3 region is CASSPYVAYEQFF. As DNA, the CDR3 is TGTGCCAGCAGCCCTTACGTAGCCTATGAGCAGTTCTTC. This chain uses TRBV7-3 with TRBJ2-1; no clear D gene. CDR1 and CDR2 (germline): SGHTA, FQGTGA. The CDR3 has 13 residues. Trimming shortened V by 5 bases and J by 8 bases, and 13 bases separated the two germline ends.

This clonotype was seen ten or more times. The chain couples TRBV10-3 to TRBJ2-3; D remains ambiguous. There are 16 residues in the CDR3. Trimming took off 1 base at V and 0 bases at J, with 11 bases between the two ends. The germline V gene encodes CDR1 ENHRY and CDR2 SYGVKD. DNA for the CDR3: TGTGCCATCAGTGAGTGGGGTTCCTCTAGCACAGATACGCAGTATTTT. It is translated as CAISEWGSSSTDTQYF.

Many counts were recorded for this clonotype. V is TRBV6-1 and J is TRBJ2-1; D gene uncertain. The CDR3 spans 13 residues. V was shortened by 5 bases and J by 7 bases, with 12 bases between the two germline ends. Germline CDR1 is MNHNS and CDR2 is SASEGT. The CDR3 region has the DNA TGTGCCAGCAGTTTTGGTCTTAGGAATGAGCAGTTCTTC. Protein product: CASSFGLRNEQFF.

This chain uses TRBV29-1 with TRBJ1-2; 9 bases are shared with TRBD1. Germline CDR1 is SQVTM and CDR2 is ANQGSEA. CDR3 length: 15 residues. V dropped 3 bases and J dropped 6; count of bases not matched to a gene: 11. Written as DNA, the CDR3 is TGCAGCGTTGACGCCCGTCAGGGACAGGGAAATGGCTACACCTTC. This sequence encodes CSVDARQGQGNGYTF.

The CDR3 reads CASTPDVTGELFF. The CDR3 DNA follows: TGTGCCAGCACCCCGGACGTTACCGGGGAGCTGTTTTTT. The V call is TRBV7-6, the J call TRBJ2-2; D remains ambiguous. Trimming pared 7 bases from V and 5 bases from J, leaving 11 bases between. The CDR3 sequence is 13 residues long. Germline CDR1 SGHVS, CDR2 FNYEAQ.

This clonotype came up a few times. The genes are TRBV6-6 and TRBJ2-2, with TRBD1 matching over 7 bases. With V trimmed by 8 bases and J by 7 bases, 10 bases remained unmatched. The germline CDR1 and CDR2 sequences are MNHNY and SVGAGI (reference sequence). CDR3 length: 14 amino acids. CDR3 protein: CASGSEGAGGELFF. DNA for the CDR3: TGTGCCAGCGGATCAGAGGGGGCGGGCGGGGAGCTGTTTTTT.

The sample holds many counts of this clonotype. V gene TRBV7-8 combines with J gene TRBJ2-2; unclear D gene. Per the germline V gene, CDR1 is SGHVS and CDR2 is FQNEAQ. There are 14 residues in the CDR3. V lost 3 bases to trimming and J lost 4 bases, with 9 bases between them. The CDR3: CASSFQGSTGELFF. DNA of the CDR3: TGTGCCAGCAGCTTCCAAGGGTCCACCGGGGAGCTGTTTTTT.

V is TRBV11-3 and J is TRBJ2-1; 10 nucleotides align to TRBD1. Germline values: CDR1 SGHNT, CDR2 YENEEA. The trim removed 6 bases at V and 6 bases at J, leaving 2 bases unmatched. This CDR3 is built from 13 residues. The CDR3 coding sequence is TGTGCCAGCAGTTGGGACAGGGGCAATGAGCAGTTCTTC. It is translated as CASSWDRGNEQFF.

V and J are TRBV6-2 or TRBV6-3 and TRBJ2-7; no clear D. Trimming shortened V by 4 bases and J by 3 bases, and 19 bases separated the two germline ends. CDR1 and CDR2 (germline): MNHEY, SVGEGT. CDR3 length equals 16 residues. CDR3 coding DNA: TGTGCCAGCAGTTCTTTCAGAGGACCAACCTTCTACGAGCAGTACGTC. Translation: CASSSFRGPTFYEQYV.

A single count supports this clonotype. V gene TRBV14 combines with J gene TRBJ2-7; D unclear. V lost 0 bases and J lost 6, with 6 bases in between. The CDR3 sequence is 12 residues long. Germline V gene sequence: CDR1 SGHDN, CDR2 FVKESK. The CDR3 DNA is TGTGCCAGCAGCCAAGACTGGTCCGAGCAGTACGTC. This gives the protein CASSQDWSEQYV.

J is TRBJ1-1 and V is TRBV6-2 or TRBV6-3; D gene unclear. The CDR3 length is 15 residues. V was shortened by 7 bases and J by 4 bases, with 19 bases between the two germline ends. Per germline, CDR1 MNHEY and CDR2 SVGEGT. The CDR3 loop is CASTKRATRRTEAFF. DNA of the CDR3: TGTGCCAGCACCAAGAGAGCCACAAGGCGCACTGAAGCTTTCTTT.

V is TRBV12-3 or TRBV12-4 and J is TRBJ2-2; 10 bases fit TRBD1. The CDR3 loop spans 16 amino acids. V dropped 4 bases and J dropped 6; count of bases not matched to a gene: 8. The CDR3 DNA reads as TGTGCCAGCAGTTCAGGGGACAGGGGTTTCCCCGGGGAGCTGTTTTTT. Residues: CASSSGDRGFPGELFF.